Shown below are 3 T cell receptor beta chains from a single sample sequenced in a study of blood T cell repertoires in COVID-19. Generated by immunoSEQ multiplex PCR, the TCRdb table keeps only in-frame clones and is missing some. This table holds approximately 85,000 clones, approximately 86% found once. Sequences were obtained from peripheral blood. These receptors were taken from an elderly woman in a cohort sampled during active or convalescent COVID-19.

The V and J genes are TRBV2 and TRBJ2-7, with TRBD1 matching 8 bases. The V and J ends lost 4 bases and 1 base, in that order; junction bases with no gene match: 6. CDR3 size: 15 residues. Germline V CDR1 and CDR2: SNHLY, FYNNEI. The CDR3 spells CASSATGTGSYEQYF. Written as DNA, the CDR3 is TGTGCCAGCAGTGCGACCGGGACAGGTTCCTACGAGCAGTACTTC.

There are a few counts of this clone. J is TRBJ2-1 and V is TRBV2, with TRBD2 as a possible D gene (5 bases). The CDR3 spans 14 residues. With 8 bases removed from V and 2 bases from J, the gap between germline ends came to 13 bases. From germline, CDR1 is SNHLY and CDR2 FYNNEI. The CDR3 DNA follows: TGTGCCAGCTCAGCGCGGGTAACCTACAATGAGCAGTTCTTC. It specifies CASSARVTYNEQFF.

This clone was observed once. V and J are TRBV5-1 and TRBJ1-2; 9 nucleotides agree with TRBD1. CDR3 size: 16 residues. Trimming removed 4 bases from V and 12 bases from J; junction bases left unmatched: 19. Germline CDR1 SGHRS, CDR2 YFSETQ. CDR3 loop: CASSSGVAGQGKLDTF. The DNA of the CDR3 is TGCGCCAGCAGCAGCGGGGTTGCGGGACAGGGCAAGCTTGACACCTTC.